This T cell receptor (beta chain) originates from a study of CD8 T cells in Susac syndrome. The CDR3 sequence is 15 residues long. The V gene lost 6 bases and the J gene lost 0 bases, with 17 bases spanning the gap. The germline CDR1 and CDR2 sequences are DFQATT and SNEGSKA (reference sequence). Reverse transcription of roughly 0.45 to 1 ug RNA was performed with random hexamers. One entry per CDR3 protein results from TCRdb running MiXCR on the immunoSEQ multiplex PCR reads. The sample carries roughly 160,000 distinct CDR3 sequences, approximately 95% recorded once. The source of this sequence is a human donor with Susac syndrome. V gene TRBV20-1 combines with J gene TRBJ1-1, with a weak D call TRBD1 (6 bases). Sequenced input: CD4+ T cells from PBMCs. CDR3 in DNA: TGCAGTGCCTACACGAAGGGACAAATGAACACTGAAGCTTTCTTT. Protein product: CSAYTKGQMNTEAFF.